The TCR beta chain described here comes from a study of T cells after posttransplantation cyclophosphamide. This clone is medium-sized. A marrow graft followed busulfan-fludarabine conditioning, with cyclophosphamide on days +3 and +4. Some clones are missing from TCRdb's copy, which holds only in-frame ones; the method was immunoSEQ multiplex PCR. Singletons are absent from the sample, which has under 7,000 clones. The receptor was derived from a male patient between 25 and 39 years old who received an allogeneic stem cell transplant from an unrelated donor, was CMV-positive, and had acute and chronic GVHD. Some T cells may have come from the graft donor. Source: PBMCs, taken after an allogeneic stem cell transplant with post-transplant cyclophosphamide.

The CDR3 reads CASRGTGIRDGYTF. The CDR3 bases are TGTGCCAGCAGGGGTACAGGGATCCGGGATGGCTACACCTTC. The rearrangement uses TRBV6-6 and TRBJ1-2, with D perhaps TRBD1 (6 bases). Per the germline V gene, CDR1 is MNHNY and CDR2 is SVGAGI (reference sequence). The CDR3 is 14 amino acids. Trimming stripped 6 bases from V and 6 bases from J, with 17 bases between.